This T cell receptor (beta chain) was retrieved from a study of PD-L1 blockade in urothelial cancer. Overall study context: Blood samples had a median of approximately 150,000 T cells.

Libraries were prepared by immunoSEQ multiplex PCR; TCRdb keeps only in-frame clonotypes and omits some of them. The profile shows 85,000 to 130,000 clones, over 80% of them singletons. Trimming removed 5 bases from V and 11 bases from J; junction bases left unmatched: 8. This CDR3 comprises 12 residues. Germline loops: CDR1 MNHEY, CDR2 SMNVEV (reference sequence). Patients presented with locally advanced or metastatic urothelial carcinoma. Material: PBMCs, obtained around atezolizumab (anti-PD-L1) treatment. This chain links TRBV27 with TRBJ2-5, with 7 bases fitting TRBD2. The TCR sequence derives from an elderly woman with urothelial cancer. CDR3 DNA sequence: TGTGCCAGCAGTAGGGACTACTCCGTTCAGTACTTC. As protein: CASSRDYSVQYF.